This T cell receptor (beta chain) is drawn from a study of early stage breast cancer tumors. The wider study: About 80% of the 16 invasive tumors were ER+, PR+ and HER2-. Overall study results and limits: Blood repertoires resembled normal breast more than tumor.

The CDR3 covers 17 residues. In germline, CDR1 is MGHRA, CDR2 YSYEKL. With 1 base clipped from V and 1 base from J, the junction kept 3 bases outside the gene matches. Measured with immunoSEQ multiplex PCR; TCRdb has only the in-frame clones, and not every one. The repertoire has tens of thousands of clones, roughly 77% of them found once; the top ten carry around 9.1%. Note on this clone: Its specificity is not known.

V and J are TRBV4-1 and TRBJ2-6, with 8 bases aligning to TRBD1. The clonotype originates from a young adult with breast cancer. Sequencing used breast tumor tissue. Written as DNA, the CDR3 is TGCGCCAGCAGCCAAGGGGACAGGAGGTCTGGGGCCAACGTCCTGACTTTC. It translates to CASSQGDRRSGANVLTF.